This TCR beta chain was observed in a study of T cell responses to AZD1222 COVID-19 vaccine. The repertoire was sequenced with immunoSEQ multiplex PCR; TCRdb's copy has only in-frame clones and lacks some. This table has approximately 46,000 clones, 60% to 85% appearing once. Findings of the study overall: Baseline seropositivity occurred in only 5 to 7 AZD1222 recipients. Clonal diversity was possibly underestimated, and white British individuals and females predominated among donors. No day 14 peak samples; only post-peak repertoires were characterized.

On this clone itself: Its antigen is as yet unknown.

The CDR3 runs 16 residues. The germline V gene encodes CDR1 SGHRS and CDR2 YFSETQ. The ends were cut back, 4 bases at V and 2 bases at J, with 15 bases in the middle. V usage is TRBV5-1 and J usage is TRBJ2-2; D may be TRBD2 (6 bases). This TCR came from an adult in good health. Source: peripheral blood, taken on day 0 of AZD1222 vaccination. CDR3 protein: CASSPDGGVNTGELFF. The DNA for the CDR3 is TGCGCCAGCAGCCCGGACGGGGGAGTTAACACCGGGGAGCTGTTTTTT.